The sequence of this T cell receptor beta chain was determined in a study of blood T cell repertoires in COVID-19. Study-level information: Acute and convalescent COVID-19 samples came from the United States, Italy and Spain. T cells, B-cell-depleted T cells, or PBMCs supplied cDNA or gDNA.

The CDR3 totals 16 residues. The V gene end was trimmed by 0 bases and the J gene end by 5 bases; junction bases not matched to a gene: 6. Looked up from germline, CDR1 is WSHSY and CDR2 is SAAADI. How the authors handled the data: By means of reference gene primer amplification, nucleated cell counts were estimated. Clones were sequenced by immunoSEQ multiplex PCR, and TCRdb holds only the in-frame ones, with some missing. D and trimming were read from the DNA, whereas the V and J calls and clone size are those reported in that table. This sample carries about 63,000 clones, approximately 88% of them seen once, and the ten largest clones take around 4.5%.

This chain uses TRBV10-2 with TRBJ1-5; 8 bases match TRBD1. The TCR was taken from a human donor in a cohort sampled during active COVID-19. Sequencing input: peripheral blood. The CDR3 region has the DNA TGCGCCAGCAGTGAGTCGGGCAGGGGGCAGGATCAGCCCCAGCATTTT. Translation: CASSESGRGQDQPQHF.